This T cell receptor (beta chain) was profiled in a study of blood T cell repertoires in COVID-19. The overall study: T cells, B-cell-depleted T cells, or PBMCs provided the cDNA or gDNA that served as material.

Method: immunoSEQ multiplex PCR; TCRdb's copy keeps in-frame clones and lacks some. The sample contains about 160,000 clones, approximately 87% of which appear only once. This clone appeared a few times. The germline CDR1 and CDR2 sequences are SGHAT and FQNNGV. Trimming removed 0 bases from V and 1 base from J; junction bases left unmatched: 3. The CDR3 sequence is 16 residues long. Those enrolled in Seattle joined during active infection and were followed longitudinally afterward. Material: peripheral blood. This TCR came from a woman aged 70-85 years with COVID-19, enrolled during active disease. V gene TRBV11-2 combines with J gene TRBJ1-3, with 7 bases lining up with TRBD1. The chain's CDR3 is CASSLDRGSSGNTIYF. The CDR3, as DNA: TGTGCCAGCAGCTTAGACAGGGGGTCATCTGGAAACACCATATATTTT.